One sample yielded the 7 T cell receptor beta chains listed below, sequenced in a study of regulatory T cells in long-lasting Graves disease. Time point in this sample: persistent/refractory GD, antithyroid drugs over 5 years with positive TRAb. Preparation of the TCR library used RNA extracted from PBMCs. Arm-PCR of CDR3 regions and iRepertoire HTBI primers were used to build TCR beta libraries. TCRdb itself ran the multiplex PCR reads through MiXCR, one entry per CDR3 protein. The table includes fewer than 550,000 distinct CDR3 sequences, around a fifth detected once. Specimen: peripheral blood mononuclear cells (PBMCs), collected when the disease was refractory, from a patient treated with antithyroid drugs. These receptors were taken from a female donor with Graves disease.

This clonotype occurred many times. The chain carries TRBV28 and TRBJ1-2; D gene uncertain. This CDR3 region has 13 residues. The germline V and J ends were trimmed by 4 bases and 8 bases, with 14 bases remaining between them. Germline V CDR1 and CDR2: MDHEN, SYDVKM. The CDR3: CASSSGISEGYTF. CDR3 in DNA: TGTGCCAGCAGTTCCGGGATCTCTGAGGGCTACACCTTC.

Of note for this clonotype: One end of the junction varies from germline; a read error may be responsible. The J gene is TRBJ2-7, the V gene TRBV2, with D uncertain. The germline V gene encodes CDR1 SNHLY and CDR2 FYNNEI. The CDR3 is made up of 15 amino acids. The CDR3, as DNA: TGTGCCAGCAGTGAAGATACCGGGTCCACCTACGAGCAGTGCTTC. Encoded protein: CASSEDTGSTYEQCF. Full variable domain (outside the CDR3, taken from reference TRBV2 and TRBJ2-7): EPEVTQTPSHQVTQMGQEVILRCVPISNHLYFYWYRQILGQKVEFLVSFYNNEISEKSEIFDDQFSVERPDGSNFTLKIRSTKLEDSAMYFCASSEDTGSTYEQCFGPGTRLTVT.

With regard to this clonotype: It may be a read error: a sequence one base away is much more abundant. This chain uses TRBV5-5 with TRBJ1-4; unclear D gene. This CDR3 is 14 amino acids long. Germline V CDR1 and CDR2: SGHKS, YYEKEE (reference sequence). The DNA of the CDR3 is TGTGCCGGCAGCCCCCGGCGAAGTGCTGAAAAACTGTTTTTT. Protein: CAGSPRRSAEKLFF.

The table lists this clonotype with a few counts. This chain joins TRBV6-2 or TRBV6-3 and TRBJ2-6, with D perhaps TRBD1 or TRBD2 (5 bases each). V lost 4 bases, J lost 0 bases, and 7 bases lay in between. Germline loops: CDR1 MNHEY, CDR2 SVGEGT. The CDR3 runs to 15 residues. The CDR3 protein is CASSWDLSGANVLTF. CDR3 nucleotide sequence: TGTGCCAGCAGTTGGGACCTCTCTGGGGCCAACGTCCTGACTTTC.

This clonotype was counted ten times or more. J is TRBJ2-7 and V is TRBV6-2 or TRBV6-3, with D unresolved. V dropped 7 bases and J dropped 0 bases, with 13 bases sitting between them. CDR3 length: 14 residues. Germline loops: CDR1 MNHEY, CDR2 SVGEGT. The CDR3 region is CASTPLVSSYEQYF. The CDR3 bases are TGTGCCAGCACACCACTCGTAAGCTCCTACGAGCAGTACTTC.

This clonotype occurred many times. The chain's CDR3 is CASSLGPGQAFSGANVLTF. The CDR3 bases are TGCGCCAGCAGCTTGGGGCCGGGACAGGCCTTCTCTGGGGCCAACGTCCTGACTTTC. This chain links TRBV5-1 with TRBJ2-6; 8 bases fit TRBD1. CDR1 and CDR2 from the germline V gene are SGHRS and YFSETQ. The CDR3 covers 19 residues. V lost 0 bases to trimming and J lost 0 bases; unmatched junction nucleotides: 8.

The chain joins TRBV19 to TRBJ2-5; 9 positions agree with TRBD2. CDR1 and CDR2 from the germline V gene are LNHDA and SQIVND (reference sequence). The CDR3 has 16 residues. V dropped 7 bases and J dropped 2; count of bases not matched to a gene: 11. CDR3 in DNA: TGTGCCAGTAATAGCGGGGGAGCCTTTTCGCAAGAGACCCAGTACTTC. Encoded protein: CASNSGGAFSQETQYF.